The entry below describes one T cell receptor beta chain. Its specific antigen is unknown. Base qualities were left out, and no much larger clone turns up one base away. TCR CDR3 regions were amplified from genomic DNA by multiplex PCR using the deep immunoSEQ assay. Genomic DNA extracted from each cell subset was distributed evenly over all wells of several immunoSEQ 96-well plates, and each plate served as one replicate. For sorted subsets, 200 to 250 ng of genomic DNA, equivalent to 25,000 to 30,000 T cell genomes, went into each replicate PCR. Purified libraries were quantified with a Qubit 3.0 fluorometer, sized on a Bioanalyzer 2100, and re-quantified with the KAPA Library Quantification kit. Every immunoSEQ 96-well plate was sequenced on a separate single-read 150-cycle Illumina NextSeq 550 flow cell. Per the source publication's procedure: Because the immunoSEQ output held only junctional sequences and lacked quality scores, the filtering could not match the filtering applied to full-length reads. To assign V/J genes and CDR3, sequences were annotated against IMGT germline references using PyIR, a Python wrapper for IgBLAST v1.9. Reads with weak V/J assignments (E-value above 1e-6), missing CDR3, stop codons, out-of-frame junctions, or ambiguous translated residues were removed. A V3J clonotype was defined by an identical inferred V gene, J gene, and CDR3 amino acid sequence. The percentage overlap between two repertoires was calculated by dividing the number of shared unique clonotypes by the size of the smaller repertoire. Richness of each repertoire was evaluated using RTK rarefaction, the Chao1 estimator, and Recon v2.1 estimates of unobserved clonotypes. Generation probabilities for all TCRbeta clonotypes obtained by the gDNA method from several donors were computed using OLGA. TCRdb took this table from immuneACCESS and kept in-frame rearrangements with V and J called. Such tables lack part of the clones; where checked against another copy, unresolved V genes explain under half of the gap, and the rest is unexplained. V and J calls and clone size come straight from that table; D and trimming were deduced from the DNA. The sample has about 2 million clones on record, about 95% of them singletons. In total, the top ten clones hold 0.9% to 1.3% of the sample.

This sample was included in a study of shared clonotypes between healthy human individuals (dated by TCRdb to 2018 to 2020). Regarding the research as a whole: Three men and two women, aged 18 to 49 years, made up the cohort. For each donor, three plates each were used for CD4 naive and CD4 memory, two plates were used for CD8 naive, and one plate was used for CD8 memory. The study deeply sequenced blood TCR repertoires of five healthy adults to estimate repertoire size and the extent of clonotype sharing between individuals. To increase sequencing depth and limit assay-specific biases, TCR repertoire library preparation and sequencing were carried out by different laboratories using diverse techniques. Per donor, leukapheresis produced somewhere between about 0.94 and 9.5 billion PBMCs.

Trimming at the junction amounts to 3 bases on V and 5 bases on J, and the germline ends lie 18 bases apart. As encoded in the germline V gene, CDR1 is SGHRS while CDR2 is YFSETQ. The cysteine opens and the phenylalanine closes a CDR3 of 17 amino acids. Of all the DNA, just the CDR3 is kept, 51 bases in frame from base 1. Overall study results and their limits: Sharing across several donors was observed for 5% to 6.5% of naive CD4, less than 4% of naive CD8, about 2.5% of memory CD4, and around 0.42% of memory CD8 clonotypes. The small number of donors limited the genetic and exposure-history diversity represented. Estimated clonotype richness was generally larger for naive than for memory subsets. Pairwise subsampling led to the expectation that sequencing depth would affect the degree of clonotype sharing among donors. Higher generation probabilities were observed for clonotypes shared by all four sorted-subset donors than for non-shared clonotypes. Rarefaction of sorted-subset datasets indicated incomplete sequencing despite the large sequencing depth. Sampling was restricted to blood, and TCR repertoires in tissue are likely to differ from TCR repertoires in blood.

For the CD8 naive samples, CD45RO-negative cells were positively selected for CCR7, yielding a CD45RA+CCR7+ population from which TemRA cells were excluded. Healthy HIV-negative adults with no recently reported acute infections or vaccinations were included as donors. All donors were Caucasian adults living in Nashville, Tennessee, USA. After blood collection by leukapheresis, PBMCs were isolated using Ficoll-Histopaque density gradient centrifugation and then cryopreserved in the vapor phase of liquid nitrogen. Purity and quantity of every magnetically sorted T cell population were checked by analytical flow cytometry. Genomic DNA was isolated from each sorted fraction and quantified by UV absorbance on a Nanodrop 2000c.

Specimen: naive CD8+ T cells sorted from blood. What the cell subset or site label conveys for this sample: CD45RA+CCR7+. The receptor's source is a man between 18 and 29 years old in good health. The V and J genes are TRBV5-1 and TRBJ1-6, with the D gene not confidently named. The sequenced DNA: TGCGCCAGCAGCTCCAGCCCGACGGTTTCCGATAATTCACCCCTCCACTTT. Its protein is CASSSSPTVSDNSPLHF. The entire variable domain, with the stretches around the CDR3 drawn from the reference TRBV5-1 and TRBJ1-6 proteins, is KAGVTQTPRYLIKTRGQQVTLSCSPISGHRSVSWYQQTPGQGLQFLFEYFSETQRNKGNFPGRFSGRQFSNSRSEMNVSTLELGDSALYLCASSSSPTVSDNSPLHFGNGTRLTVT.